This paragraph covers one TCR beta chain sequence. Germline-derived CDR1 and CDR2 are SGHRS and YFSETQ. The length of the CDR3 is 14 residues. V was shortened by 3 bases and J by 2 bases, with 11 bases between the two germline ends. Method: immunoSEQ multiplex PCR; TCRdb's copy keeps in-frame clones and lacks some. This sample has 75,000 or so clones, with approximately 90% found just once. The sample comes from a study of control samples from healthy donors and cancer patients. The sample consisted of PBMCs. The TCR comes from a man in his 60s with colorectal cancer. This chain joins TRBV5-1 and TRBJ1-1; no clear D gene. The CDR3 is CASSSDGLNTEAFF. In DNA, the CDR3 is TGCGCCAGCAGCTCGGACGGATTAAACACTGAAGCTTTCTTT.